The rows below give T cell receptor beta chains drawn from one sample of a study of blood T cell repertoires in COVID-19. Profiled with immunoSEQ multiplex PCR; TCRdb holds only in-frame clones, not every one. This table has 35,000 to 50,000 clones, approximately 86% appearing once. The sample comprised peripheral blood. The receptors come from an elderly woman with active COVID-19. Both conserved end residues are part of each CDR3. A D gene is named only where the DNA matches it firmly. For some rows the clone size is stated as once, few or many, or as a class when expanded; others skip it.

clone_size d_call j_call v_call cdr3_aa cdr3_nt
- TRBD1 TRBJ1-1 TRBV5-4 CASSFDRGTEAFF TGTGCCAGCAGCTTCGACAGGGGCACTGAAGCTTTCTTT
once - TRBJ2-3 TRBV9 CASSVPSTDTQYF TGTGCCAGCAGCGTTCCTAGCACAGATACGCAGTATTTT
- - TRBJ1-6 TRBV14 CASSHWGAPLHF TGTGCCAGCAGCCATTGGGGCGCACCCCTCCACTTT
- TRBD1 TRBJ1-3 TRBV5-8 CASRSRDSSGNTIYF TGTGCCAGCAGGAGCCGGGACAGCTCTGGAAACACCATATATTTT
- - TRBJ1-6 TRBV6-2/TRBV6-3 CASSYDGRRSPLHF TGTGCCAGCAGTTACGATGGGAGGAGATCACCCCTCCACTTT
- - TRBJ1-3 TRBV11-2 CASSLGVANSGNTIYF TGTGCCAGCAGCTTAGGGGTAGCGAACTCTGGAAACACCATATATTTT
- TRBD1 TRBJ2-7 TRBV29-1 CSAWTGGPYEQYF TGCAGCGCCTGGACAGGGGGACCCTACGAGCAGTACTTC
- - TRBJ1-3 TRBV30 CAWSTSIVGNTIYF TGTGCCTGGAGTACCTCTATAGTGGGAAACACCATATATTTT
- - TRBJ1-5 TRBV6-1 CASSESLQGQPQHF TGTGCCAGCAGTGAAAGCCTACAGGGCCAGCCCCAGCATTTT
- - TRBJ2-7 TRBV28 CATKKNYEQYF TGTGCCACCAAAAAAAACTACGAGCAGTACTTC
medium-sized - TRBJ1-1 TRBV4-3 CASSFRAQVNTEAFF TGCGCCAGCAGCTTCCGCGCACAGGTGAACACTGAAGCTTTCTTT
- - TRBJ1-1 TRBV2 CASRAGGHTLNTEAFF TGTGCCAGCAGGGCAGGCGGGCACACCCTGAACACTGAAGCTTTCTTT
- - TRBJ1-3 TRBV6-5 CASSYSGGRGNTIYF TGTGCCAGCAGTTACTCCGGGGGAAGAGGAAACACCATATATTTT
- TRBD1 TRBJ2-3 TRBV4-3 CASSQEGTGLSDTQYF TGCGCCAGCAGCCAAGAAGGGACAGGGCTATCAGATACGCAGTATTTT
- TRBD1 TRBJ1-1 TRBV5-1 CASNMDRAGRNTEAFF TGCGCCAGCAACATGGACAGGGCGGGGAGGAACACTGAAGCTTTCTTT
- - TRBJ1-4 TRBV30 CAWSVSGLEKLFF TGTGCCTGGAGTGTCTCAGGGTTAGAAAAACTGTTTTTT
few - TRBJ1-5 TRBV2 CASSVEGHSNQPQHF TGTGCCAGCAGTGTTGAGGGACATAGCAATCAGCCCCAGCATTTT
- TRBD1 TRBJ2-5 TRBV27 CGAPGTGWETQYF TGTGGCGCCCCGGGGACAGGGTGGGAGACCCAGTACTTC
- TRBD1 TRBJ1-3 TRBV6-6 CASSRNPTGSVGNTIYF TGTGCCAGCAGTCGAAACCCGACAGGGTCGGTTGGAAACACCATATATTTT
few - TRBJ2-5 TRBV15 CATSREPLGRTSRAFQETQYF TGTGCCACCAGCAGAGAACCCCTCGGGCGGACTTCGAGGGCTTTCCAAGAGACCCAGTACTTC
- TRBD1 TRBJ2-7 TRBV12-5 CASGLPRMGQGNSYEQYF TGTGCTAGTGGTTTGCCACGGATGGGACAGGGGAATTCCTACGAGCAGTACTTC
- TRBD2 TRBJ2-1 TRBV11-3 CASSLLAGAYNEQFF TGTGCCAGCAGCCTACTAGCGGGGGCCTACAATGAGCAGTTCTTC
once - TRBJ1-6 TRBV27 CASSSPRTRSNSPLHF TGTGCCAGCAGTTCCCCCCGGACACGATCGAATTCACCCCTCCACTTT
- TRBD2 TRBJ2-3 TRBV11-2 CASSLDISGGAWDTQYF TGTGCCAGCAGCTTAGACATTAGCGGGGGGGCCTGGGATACGCAGTATTTT
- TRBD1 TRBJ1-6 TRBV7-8 CASSLVGGTLHF TGTGCCAGCAGCTTAGTAGGGGGCACCCTCCACTTT
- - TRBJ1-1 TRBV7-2 CASSSGRNTEAFF TGTGCCAGCAGCTCAGGGCGGAACACTGAAGCTTTCTTT
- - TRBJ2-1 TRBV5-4 CASSLIGYNEQFF TGTGCCAGCAGCTTGATCGGTTACAATGAGCAGTTCTTC
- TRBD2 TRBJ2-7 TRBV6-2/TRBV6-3 CASSYGGGPTYEQYF TGTGCCAGCAGTTACGGCGGGGGGCCTACCTACGAGCAGTACTTC
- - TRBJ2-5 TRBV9 CASSVASDRVETQYF TGTGCCAGCAGCGTAGCTAGCGACAGGGTAGAGACCCAGTACTTC
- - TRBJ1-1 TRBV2 CASRGRGMNTEAFF TGTGCCAGCAGGGGGCGGGGGATGAACACTGAAGCTTTCTTT
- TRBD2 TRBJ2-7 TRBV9 CASSVDTGGPNYEQYF TGTGCCAGCAGCGTAGATACGGGGGGGCCTAACTACGAGCAGTACTTC
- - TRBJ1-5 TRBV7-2 CASSLSSGDQPQHF TGTGCCAGCAGCTTATCCTCAGGGGACCAGCCCCAGCATTTT
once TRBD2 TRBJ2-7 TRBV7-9 CASSLPTSGDTYEQYF TGTGCCAGCAGCCTTCCCACTAGCGGGGATACCTACGAGCAGTACTTC
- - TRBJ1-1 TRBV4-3 CASSQAHRASGTEAFF TGCGCCAGCAGCCAAGCGCACAGGGCGAGTGGCACTGAAGCTTTCTTT
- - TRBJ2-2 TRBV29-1 CSVEGARDGELFF TGCAGCGTTGAGGGGGCGCGTGACGGGGAGCTGTTTTTT
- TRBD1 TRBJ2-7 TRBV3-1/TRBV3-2 CASSQMTGSEQYF TGTGCCAGCAGCCAGATGACAGGGAGCGAGCAGTACTTC
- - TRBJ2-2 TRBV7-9 CASPRRVDTGELFF TGTGCCAGCCCCCGGAGGGTCGACACCGGGGAGCTGTTTTTT
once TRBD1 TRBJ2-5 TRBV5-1 CASSLATGDQETQYF TGCGCCAGCAGCTTAGCGACAGGGGACCAAGAGACCCAGTACTTC
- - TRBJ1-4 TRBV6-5 CASSYSGLKRDEKLFF TGTGCCAGCAGTTACTCCGGACTAAAGCGGGATGAAAAACTGTTTTTT
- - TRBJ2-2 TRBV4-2 CASSLTTTGELFF TGTGCCAGCAGCCTCACTACAACCGGGGAGCTGTTTTTT
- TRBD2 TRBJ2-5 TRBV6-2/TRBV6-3 CASSYALAGGRSRETQYF TGTGCCAGCAGTTACGCCCTAGCGGGGGGCCGGAGTCGAGAGACCCAGTACTTC
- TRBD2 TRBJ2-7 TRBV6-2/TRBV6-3 CASSSTTVLAGGRRTYEQYF TGTGCCAGCAGCTCTACTACCGTTCTAGCGGGGGGCCGACGTACCTACGAGCAGTACTTC
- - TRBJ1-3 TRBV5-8 CASSLAGGNTIYF TGTGCCAGCAGCTTGGCGGGTGGAAACACCATATATTTT
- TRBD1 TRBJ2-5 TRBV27 CASRSTGGGGTQYF TGTGCCAGCAGATCGACAGGGGGCGGTGGGACCCAGTACTTC
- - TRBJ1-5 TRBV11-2 CASSLDRDQPQHF TGTGCCAGCAGCTTAGATCGGGATCAGCCCCAGCATTTT